This T cell receptor beta chain was recorded in a study of blood T cell repertoires in COVID-19. Study-wide context: From T cells, B-cell-depleted T cells, or PBMCs came the material, which was cDNA or gDNA.

Measured with immunoSEQ multiplex PCR; TCRdb has only the in-frame clones, and not every one. The sample contains some 250,000 clones, 65% to 85% of which appear only once. The CDR3 loop spans 13 amino acids. Germline V gene lookup returns CDR1 SQVTM and CDR2 ANQGSEA. Trimming took 4 bases from V and 5 from J, leaving 14 bases between them. The V gene is TRBV29-1, the J gene TRBJ1-1; D is unclear. The receptor comes from a man aged 80 or over with acute or convalescent COVID-19. Sequences were obtained from peripheral blood. The CDR3 protein is CSVVLYEGTEAFF. The CDR3 nucleotides read TGCAGCGTTGTACTATACGAGGGTACTGAAGCTTTCTTT.